The entry below gives a single T cell receptor (beta chain) sequence along with its context. These data belong to a study of cytomegalovirus exposure and HLA in healthy donors. Whole-study context: Previous work identified roughly 120 million unique TCR beta sequences from about 179 million T cells.

The PCR used 60 Vbeta and 13 Jbeta primers. Produced via immunoSEQ multiplex PCR; TCRdb's table is partial and in-frame only. The repertoire table contains some 200,000 clones. The germline V and J ends were trimmed by 2 bases and 1 base, with 20 bases remaining between them. This CDR3 spans 17 amino acids. Germline loops: CDR1 GTSNPN, CDR2 SVGIG (reference sequence). The chain joins TRBV30 to TRBJ1-1; D call uncertain. The source is a boy aged 10-17 years in good health and CMV-seronegative. The material sequenced was PBMCs. Here the CDR3 reads CAWSLPPVGISNTEAFF. The CDR3 bases are TGTGCCTGGAGTTTACCACCGGTCGGGATCTCGAACACTGAAGCTTTCTTT.